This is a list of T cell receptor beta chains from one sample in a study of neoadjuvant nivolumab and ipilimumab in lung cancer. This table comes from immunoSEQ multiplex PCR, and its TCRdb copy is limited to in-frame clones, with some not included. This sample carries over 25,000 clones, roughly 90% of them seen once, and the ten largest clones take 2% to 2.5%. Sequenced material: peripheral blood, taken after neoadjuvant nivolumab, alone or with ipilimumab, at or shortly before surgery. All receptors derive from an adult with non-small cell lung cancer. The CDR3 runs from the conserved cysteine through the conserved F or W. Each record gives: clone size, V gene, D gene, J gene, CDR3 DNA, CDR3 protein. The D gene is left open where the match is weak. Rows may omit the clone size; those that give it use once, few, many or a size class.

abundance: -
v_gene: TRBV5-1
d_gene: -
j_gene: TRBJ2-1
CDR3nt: TGCGCCAGCAGCCCGGGGACAAGGAGCTCCTACAATGAGCAGTTCTTC
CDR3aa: CASSPGTRSSYNEQFF

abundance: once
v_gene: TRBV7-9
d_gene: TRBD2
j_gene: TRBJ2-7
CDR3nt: TGTGCCAGTGCACGGGGACTAGCGGGGTACGAGCAGTACTTC
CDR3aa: CASARGLAGYEQYF

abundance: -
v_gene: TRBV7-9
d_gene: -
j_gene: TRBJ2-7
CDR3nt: TGTGCCAGCAGCCATCGCCAAGGCCCCAACTCCCACGAGCAGTACTTC
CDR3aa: CASSHRQGPNSHEQYF

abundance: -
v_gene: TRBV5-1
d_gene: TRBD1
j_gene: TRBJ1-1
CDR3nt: TGCGCCAGCAGCTTCAAGGGACAGGGAAGTTTTGCTTTCTTT
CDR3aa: CASSFKGQGSFAFF

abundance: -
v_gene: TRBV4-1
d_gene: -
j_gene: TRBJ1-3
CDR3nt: TGCGCCAGCAGCCAAGACAGGAACTCTGGAAACACCATATATTTT
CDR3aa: CASSQDRNSGNTIYF

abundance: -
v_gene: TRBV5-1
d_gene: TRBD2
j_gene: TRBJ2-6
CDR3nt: TGCGCCAGCAGCTTAGGTACTAGCGGGAGGGCTGCGGCCAACGTCCTGACTTTC
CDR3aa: CASSLGTSGRAAANVLTF

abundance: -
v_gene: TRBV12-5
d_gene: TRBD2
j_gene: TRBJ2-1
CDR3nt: TGTGCTAGTGGTTTGGTAGAGCTAGCGGGGGAGGGAGAGCAGTTCTTC
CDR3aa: CASGLVELAGEGEQFF

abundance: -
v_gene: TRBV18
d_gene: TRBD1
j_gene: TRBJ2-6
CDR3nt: TGTGCCAGCTCACCACTTCCCGGACAGGGCTTAACCCCCGTCCTGACTTTC
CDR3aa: CASSPLPGQGLTPVLTF

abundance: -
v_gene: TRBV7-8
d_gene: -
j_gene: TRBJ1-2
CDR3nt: TGTGCCAGCAGCTTAGCGGGCGGGGGGCGCCCCTATGGCTACACCTTC
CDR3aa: CASSLAGGGRPYGYTF

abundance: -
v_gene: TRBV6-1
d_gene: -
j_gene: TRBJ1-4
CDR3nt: TGTGCCAGCAGCTATCCCCGGGGGTCACTGTTTTTT
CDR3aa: CASSYPRGSLFF

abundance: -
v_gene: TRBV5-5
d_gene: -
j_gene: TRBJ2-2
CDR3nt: TGTGCCAGCAGGTCACAGGGGGGGGTGAACACCGGGGAGCTGTTTTTT
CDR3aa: CASRSQGGVNTGELFF

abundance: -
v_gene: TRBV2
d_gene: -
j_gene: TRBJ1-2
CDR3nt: TGTGCCAGCAGTCCTGTCGTACAGGGTGATCGCTACACCTTC
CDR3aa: CASSPVVQGDRYTF

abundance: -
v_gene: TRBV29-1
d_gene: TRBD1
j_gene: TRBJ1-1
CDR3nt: TGCAGCACCTCGACAGGGGGCAACACTGAAGCTTTCTTT
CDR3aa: CSTSTGGNTEAFF

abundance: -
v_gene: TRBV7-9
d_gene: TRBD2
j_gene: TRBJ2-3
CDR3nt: TGTGCCAGCAGCCTTGGGACTAGCGGGAGATGGGATACGCAGTATTTT
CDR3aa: CASSLGTSGRWDTQYF

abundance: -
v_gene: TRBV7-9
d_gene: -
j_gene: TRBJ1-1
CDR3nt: TGTGCCAGCAGCTTGATTCAGGGGAGCGGATTTAGCGCTGAAGCTTTCTTT
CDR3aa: CASSLIQGSGFSAEAFF

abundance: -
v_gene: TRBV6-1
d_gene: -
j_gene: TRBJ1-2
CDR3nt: TGTGCCAGCAGTGAACCGGGGGCCCTCGCCTATGGCTACACCTTC
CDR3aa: CASSEPGALAYGYTF

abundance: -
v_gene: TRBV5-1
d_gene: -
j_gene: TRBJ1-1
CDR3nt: TGCGCCAGCAGTGAGGGACCGGCGAACACTGAAGCTTTCTTT
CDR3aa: CASSEGPANTEAFF

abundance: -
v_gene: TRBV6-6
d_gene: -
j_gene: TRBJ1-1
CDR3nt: TGTGCCAGCAGTTACTCCTCCAGAATTAACACTGAAGCTTTCTTT
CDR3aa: CASSYSSRINTEAFF

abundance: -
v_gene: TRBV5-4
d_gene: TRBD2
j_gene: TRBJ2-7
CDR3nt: TGTGCCAGCAGCTTTCCTAGCGGGAGCTCCTACGAGCAGTACTTC
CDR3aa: CASSFPSGSSYEQYF

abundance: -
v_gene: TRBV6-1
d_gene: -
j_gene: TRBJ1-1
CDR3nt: TGTGCCAGCAGAGGTTTGAACACTGAAGCTTTCTTT
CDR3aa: CASRGLNTEAFF

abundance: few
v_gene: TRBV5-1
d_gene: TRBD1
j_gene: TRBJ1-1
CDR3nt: TGCGCCAGCAGCTTGACAGGGGGCGCCCGGGGCACTGAAGCTTTCTTT
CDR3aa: CASSLTGGARGTEAFF